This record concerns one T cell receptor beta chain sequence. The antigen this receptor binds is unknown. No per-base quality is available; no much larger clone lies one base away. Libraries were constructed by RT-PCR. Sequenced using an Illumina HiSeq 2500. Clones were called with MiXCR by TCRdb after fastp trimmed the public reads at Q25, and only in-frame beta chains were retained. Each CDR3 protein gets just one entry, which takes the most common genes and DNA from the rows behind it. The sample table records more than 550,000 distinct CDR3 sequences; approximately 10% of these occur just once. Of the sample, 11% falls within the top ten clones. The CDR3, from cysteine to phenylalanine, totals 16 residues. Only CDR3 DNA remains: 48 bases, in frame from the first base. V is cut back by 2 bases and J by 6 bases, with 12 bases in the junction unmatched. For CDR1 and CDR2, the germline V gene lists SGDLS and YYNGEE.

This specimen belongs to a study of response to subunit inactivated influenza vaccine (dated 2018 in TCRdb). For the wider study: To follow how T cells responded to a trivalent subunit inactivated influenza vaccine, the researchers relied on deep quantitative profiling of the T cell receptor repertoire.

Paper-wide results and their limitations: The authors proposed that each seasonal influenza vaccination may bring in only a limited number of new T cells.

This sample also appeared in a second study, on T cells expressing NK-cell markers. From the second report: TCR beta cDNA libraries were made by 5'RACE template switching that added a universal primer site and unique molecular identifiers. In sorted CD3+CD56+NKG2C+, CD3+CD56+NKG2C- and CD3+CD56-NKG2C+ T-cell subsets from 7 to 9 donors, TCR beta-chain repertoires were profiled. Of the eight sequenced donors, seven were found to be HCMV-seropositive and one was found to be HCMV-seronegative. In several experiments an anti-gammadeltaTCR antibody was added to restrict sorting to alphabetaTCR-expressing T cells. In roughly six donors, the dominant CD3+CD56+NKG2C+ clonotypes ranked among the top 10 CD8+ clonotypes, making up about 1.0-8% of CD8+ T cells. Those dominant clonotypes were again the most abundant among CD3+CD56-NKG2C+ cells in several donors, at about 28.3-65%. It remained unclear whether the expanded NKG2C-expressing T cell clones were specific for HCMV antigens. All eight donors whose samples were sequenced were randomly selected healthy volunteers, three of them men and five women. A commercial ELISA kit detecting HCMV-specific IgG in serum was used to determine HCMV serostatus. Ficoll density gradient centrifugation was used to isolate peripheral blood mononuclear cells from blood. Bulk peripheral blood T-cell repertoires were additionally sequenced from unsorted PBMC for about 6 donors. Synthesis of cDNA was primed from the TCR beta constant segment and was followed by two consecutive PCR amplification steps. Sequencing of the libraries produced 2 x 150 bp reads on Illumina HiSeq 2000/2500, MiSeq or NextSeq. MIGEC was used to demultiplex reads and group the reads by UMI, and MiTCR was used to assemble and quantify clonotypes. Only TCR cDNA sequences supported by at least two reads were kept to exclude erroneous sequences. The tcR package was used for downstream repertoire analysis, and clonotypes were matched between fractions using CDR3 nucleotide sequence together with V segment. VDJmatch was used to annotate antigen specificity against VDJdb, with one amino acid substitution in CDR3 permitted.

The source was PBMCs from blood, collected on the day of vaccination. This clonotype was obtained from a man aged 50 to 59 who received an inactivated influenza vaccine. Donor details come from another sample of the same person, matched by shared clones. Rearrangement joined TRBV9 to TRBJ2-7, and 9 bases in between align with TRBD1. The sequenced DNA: TGTGCCAGCAGCGTTACAGGGGGCGGATCTTTGTCCGAGCAGTACTTC. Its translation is CASSVTGGGSLSEQYF.